This T cell receptor beta chain was captured by sequencing in a study of low-dose radiotherapy and immunotherapy resistance in tumors. Ten or more counts support this clonotype. The CDR3 extends over 16 amino acids. V shed 4 bases and J 2 bases; nucleotides not matched to a gene: 7. Germline values: CDR1 MGHRA, CDR2 YSYEKL. With TRAV- and TRBV-specific primers, first-strand cDNA was made, covering the alpha and beta chains. PCR amplification of the TCRs was performed with Phusion for 20 PCR cycles, and it relied on a constant-region primer together with a V-primer adapter. Via MiXCR, TCRdb re-called the reads, giving one row per CDR3 protein. Among around 83,000 distinct CDR3 sequences listed, approximately 20% were seen once. The time point was: before trial treatment.

The chain couples TRBV4-1 to TRBJ2-2; 7 bases line up with TRBD2. The sample here was PBMCs, taken before treatment. This sequence originates from a male donor with prostate cancer. This CDR3 reads CASSRSGTTNTGELFF. The DNA of the CDR3 is TGCGCCAGCAGCCGATCCGGGACTACTAACACCGGGGAGCTGTTTTTT.